The rows below give T cell receptor beta chains drawn from one sample of a study of T cell repertoires in cytomegalovirus infection. Via MiXCR, TCRdb re-called the reads, giving one row per CDR3 protein. Altogether around 430,000 distinct CDR3 sequences are present, approximately 40% being singletons, with the ten largest covering approximately 40%. No antigen is known for these receptors. The sequencing here drew on cultured PBMCs, taken from culture after CMV antigen stimulation. The receptor set was obtained from a human donor in good health (CMV status not recorded). Some clones in this sample may be carry-over from other donors' samples. CDR3s include the opening cysteine and the closing phenylalanine or tryptophan. The D gene is left open where the match is weak. Size is omitted from some rows. Given values are once, few, many or a class for expanded clones.

clone size: few
J gene: TRBJ2-7
V gene: TRBV10-3
D gene: TRBD1
CDR3 protein: CAISGGTGGSYEQYF
CDR3 DNA: TGTGCCATCAGTGGAGGGACAGGGGGCTCCTACGAGCAGTACTTC

clone size: few
J gene: TRBJ2-2
V gene: TRBV7-6
D gene: .
CDR3 protein: CASSRPHGELFF
CDR3 DNA: TGTGCCAGCAGCCGCCCCCACGGGGAGCTGTTTTTT

clone size: .
J gene: TRBJ2-5
V gene: TRBV4-1
D gene: .
CDR3 protein: CASSQNLGKETQYF
CDR3 DNA: TGCGCCAGCAGCCAGAACTTGGGCAAAGAGACCCAGTACTTC

clone size: .
J gene: TRBJ2-3
V gene: TRBV10-2
D gene: .
CDR3 protein: CASGEDLMGGADTQYF
CDR3 DNA: TGCGCCAGCGGGGAAGACCTTATGGGGGGTGCAGATACGCAGTATTTT

clone size: few
J gene: TRBJ1-2
V gene: TRBV7-2
D gene: .
CDR3 protein: CASSSGVGYTF
CDR3 DNA: TGTGCCAGCAGCTCGGGCGTTGGCTACACCTTC

clone size: .
J gene: TRBJ2-5
V gene: TRBV2
D gene: .
CDR3 protein: CASRVIRDGETQYF
CDR3 DNA: TGTGCCAGCCGAGTTATCAGGGATGGAGAGACCCAGTACTTC

clone size: .
J gene: TRBJ2-1
V gene: TRBV11-3
D gene: .
CDR3 protein: CASSLDGQGPNEQFF
CDR3 DNA: TGTGCCAGCAGCTTAGATGGTCAGGGTCCGAATGAGCAGTTCTTC

clone size: many
J gene: TRBJ2-7
V gene: TRBV7-2
D gene: .
CDR3 protein: CASSSSPSSYEQYF
CDR3 DNA: TGTGCCAGCAGCTCCTCGCCAAGCTCCTACGAGCAGTACTTC

clone size: many
J gene: TRBJ2-1
V gene: TRBV7-8
D gene: .
CDR3 protein: CASSFYPGPGSYNEQFF
CDR3 DNA: TGTGCCAGCAGCTTCTATCCGGGCCCGGGGTCCTACAATGAGCAGTTCTTC

clone size: .
J gene: TRBJ1-2
V gene: TRBV7-9
D gene: .
CDR3 protein: CASRRTDGARAGYTF
CDR3 DNA: TGTGCCAGCAGGCGAACGGACGGAGCACGGGCTGGCTACACCTTC

clone size: .
J gene: TRBJ1-1
V gene: TRBV5-4
D gene: .
CDR3 protein: CASSFPPDGAPTEAFF
CDR3 DNA: TGTGCCAGCAGTTTTCCCCCAGACGGTGCCCCGACTGAAGCTTTCTTT

clone size: .
J gene: TRBJ1-5
V gene: TRBV2
D gene: .
CDR3 protein: CASSDGGYSNQPQHF
CDR3 DNA: TGTGCCAGCAGTGACGGCGGATATAGCAATCAGCCCCAGCATTTT

clone size: .
J gene: TRBJ2-2
V gene: TRBV10-3
D gene: .
CDR3 protein: CAISSRGGELFF
CDR3 DNA: TGTGCCATCAGTAGCCGGGGCGGGGAGCTGTTTTTT

clone size: .
J gene: TRBJ1-3
V gene: TRBV12-3/TRBV12-4
D gene: .
CDR3 protein: CASSNSSGNTIYF
CDR3 DNA: TGTGCCAGCAGTAACTCCTCTGGAAACACCATATATTTT

clone size: .
J gene: TRBJ2-1
V gene: TRBV19
D gene: .
CDR3 protein: CASSIGGVSYNEQFF
CDR3 DNA: TGTGCCAGTAGTATTGGGGGCGTTTCCTACAATGAGCAGTTCTTC

clone size: .
J gene: TRBJ2-6
V gene: TRBV27
D gene: .
CDR3 protein: CASRPTGANVLTF
CDR3 DNA: TGTGCCAGCCGGCCCACTGGGGCCAACGTCCTGACTTTC

clone size: .
J gene: TRBJ2-3
V gene: TRBV28
D gene: TRBD1
CDR3 protein: CASSLSGQGRSDTQYF
CDR3 DNA: TGTGCCAGCAGTTTATCAGGACAGGGGAGGTCAGATACGCAGTATTTT

clone size: .
J gene: TRBJ1-2
V gene: TRBV7-9
D gene: .
CDR3 protein: CASSPERERRRTF
CDR3 DNA: TGTGCCAGCAGTCCGGAACGAGAGAGGAGACGGACCTTC

clone size: .
J gene: TRBJ2-7
V gene: TRBV28
D gene: TRBD1
CDR3 protein: CASSPATGDEQYF
CDR3 DNA: TGTGCCAGCAGCCCCGCGACAGGGGACGAGCAGTACTTC

clone size: .
J gene: TRBJ1-3
V gene: TRBV7-2
D gene: .
CDR3 protein: CASSPHIGVGNTIYF
CDR3 DNA: TGTGCCAGCAGCCCCCACATCGGGGTCGGAAACACCATATATTTT

clone size: .
J gene: TRBJ1-1
V gene: TRBV2
D gene: .
CDR3 protein: CATRRDPTEAFF
CDR3 DNA: TGTGCCACCCGCAGGGACCCCACTGAAGCTTTCTTT

clone size: few
J gene: TRBJ2-2
V gene: TRBV12-5
D gene: .
CDR3 protein: CASGLQGKTNTGELFF
CDR3 DNA: TGTGCTAGTGGTTTGCAGGGCAAGACGAACACCGGGGAGCTGTTTTTT

clone size: .
J gene: TRBJ2-2
V gene: TRBV7-9
D gene: .
CDR3 protein: CASSPRVAGATPGELFF
CDR3 DNA: TGTGCCAGCAGCCCGCGTGTGGCAGGGGCCACCCCCGGGGAGCTGTTTTTT

clone size: few
J gene: TRBJ2-4
V gene: TRBV2
D gene: TRBD2
CDR3 protein: CASSEAPGTSGLIQYF
CDR3 DNA: TGTGCCAGCAGTGAAGCGCCCGGGACTAGCGGGTTGATTCAGTACTTC

clone size: few
J gene: TRBJ2-3
V gene: TRBV12-3/TRBV12-4
D gene: .
CDR3 protein: CASSFGTIDTQYF
CDR3 DNA: TGTGCCAGCAGTTTCGGGACGATAGATACGCAGTATTTT

clone size: few
J gene: TRBJ2-7
V gene: TRBV27
D gene: .
CDR3 protein: CASSSESRGDLYEQYF
CDR3 DNA: TGTGCCAGCAGTAGTGAGTCCAGGGGCGATCTCTACGAGCAGTACTTC

clone size: .
J gene: TRBJ2-6
V gene: TRBV19
D gene: .
CDR3 protein: CASSIDALSGANVLTF
CDR3 DNA: TGTGCCAGTAGTATAGATGCCCTCTCTGGGGCCAACGTCCTGACTTTC

clone size: .
J gene: TRBJ2-7
V gene: TRBV4-1
D gene: TRBD2
CDR3 protein: CASSQGRIAGPYEQYF
CDR3 DNA: TGCGCCAGCAGCCAAGGCAGAATAGCGGGACCCTACGAGCAGTACTTC

clone size: .
J gene: TRBJ2-7
V gene: TRBV7-8
D gene: TRBD2
CDR3 protein: CASSRIAGAAGEQYF
CDR3 DNA: TGTGCCAGCAGCCGAATAGCGGGTGCGGCCGGGGAGCAGTACTTC

clone size: .
J gene: TRBJ1-1
V gene: TRBV6-5
D gene: TRBD1
CDR3 protein: CASSYRGRDTEAFF
CDR3 DNA: TGTGCCAGCAGTTACAGGGGGCGGGACACTGAAGCTTTCTTT

clone size: .
J gene: TRBJ2-1
V gene: TRBV7-9
D gene: .
CDR3 protein: CASSFPPPYNEQFF
CDR3 DNA: TGTGCCAGCAGCTTCCCCCCACCCTACAATGAGCAGTTCTTC

clone size: few
J gene: TRBJ2-5
V gene: TRBV7-2
D gene: .
CDR3 protein: CASSLNRDYQETQYF
CDR3 DNA: TGTGCCAGCAGCCTGAACCGGGATTACCAAGAGACCCAGTACTTC

clone size: .
J gene: TRBJ2-7
V gene: TRBV4-1
D gene: TRBD2
CDR3 protein: CASSRTSGALYEQYF
CDR3 DNA: TGTGCCAGCAGTAGGACTAGCGGGGCATTGTACGAGCAGTACTTC

clone size: .
J gene: TRBJ2-1
V gene: TRBV6-6
D gene: .
CDR3 protein: CASALGSYNEQFF
CDR3 DNA: TGTGCCAGTGCTCTAGGGTCTTACAATGAGCAGTTCTTC

clone size: few
J gene: TRBJ2-1
V gene: TRBV7-2
D gene: .
CDR3 protein: CASGARGNEQFF
CDR3 DNA: TGTGCCAGCGGGGCAAGGGGCAATGAGCAGTTCTTC

clone size: few
J gene: TRBJ2-7
V gene: TRBV4-3
D gene: .
CDR3 protein: CASSPRPGKDEQYF
CDR3 DNA: TGCGCCAGCAGCCCACGGCCTGGAAAAGACGAGCAGTACTTC

clone size: .
J gene: TRBJ1-5
V gene: TRBV7-8
D gene: .
CDR3 protein: CASSLVRNQPQHF
CDR3 DNA: TGTGCCAGCAGCTTAGTAAGGAATCAGCCCCAGCATTTT

clone size: .
J gene: TRBJ2-3
V gene: TRBV4-1
D gene: TRBD2
CDR3 protein: CASSQDQSGAVRDTQYF
CDR3 DNA: TGCGCCAGCAGCCAAGATCAGAGCGGGGCGGTCCGTGATACGCAGTATTTT

clone size: few
J gene: TRBJ1-2
V gene: TRBV7-6
D gene: TRBD1
CDR3 protein: CASSLEQGATNYGYTF
CDR3 DNA: TGTGCCAGCAGCCTAGAACAGGGGGCGACTAACTATGGCTACACCTTC

clone size: .
J gene: TRBJ2-7
V gene: TRBV20-1
D gene: TRBD2
CDR3 protein: CSASRLGLDSYEQYF
CDR3 DNA: TGCAGTGCTAGTCGACTCGGACTAGATTCCTACGAGCAGTACTTC